This T cell receptor (beta chain) was recovered during a study of tumor-infiltrating lymphocytes in primary liver carcinoma. Both RNA and DNA were isolated together from about 21-30 mg of bulk tissue that had not been sorted. With a constant-region primer, TCR beta cDNA was made from 450 to 550 ng of total RNA. Libraries of TCR beta came from three nested multiplex PCR rounds with slightly modified ARM-PCR. Both of the initial two PCR rounds ran for 10 cycles and employed TRBV1-TRBV30 forward primers alongside a C-beta reverse primer. TCRdb re-called the multiplex PCR reads with MiXCR, one entry per CDR3 protein. Among fewer than 110,000 distinct CDR3 sequences, about 63% were seen once, and the ten largest hold 12%. Whole-study findings and limits: Only about 7-24% of top clones were detected in all five tumor regions.

Regarding this clonotype: Antigen specificity is unknown.

The CDR3 spans 17 residues. V was pared by 4 bases and J by 0 bases, with 17 bases between. CDR1 is SGHKS, CDR2 YYEKEE, per germline (reference sequence). Sequenced material: liver tumor tissue from sampling region 2. Subset given: tumor region T2, inferior pole. The chain combines TRBV5-5 with TRBJ1-3; D is unclear. The receptor was isolated from a woman between 55 and 75 years old with primary liver carcinoma and hepatitis B virus infection. CDR3 protein: CASSPVGQTFSGNTIYF. CDR3 bases: TGTGCCAGCAGCCCAGTGGGCCAAACCTTCTCTGGAAACACCATATATTTT.